This is a list of T cell receptor beta chains from one sample in a study of cytomegalovirus exposure and HLA in healthy donors. Method: immunoSEQ multiplex PCR; TCRdb's copy keeps in-frame clones and lacks some. The sample table sets out approximately 180,000 clones. Sequenced material: PBMCs. The receptors were gathered from a man aged 30-40 years in good health and CMV-seronegative. Both conserved end residues are part of each CDR3.

V gene	J gene	CDR3 protein
TRBV6-6	TRBJ2-7	CASSSTGTGRSYEQYF
TRBV6-5	TRBJ1-2	CASTGASNYGYTF
TRBV2	TRBJ2-7	CASSDRAGSYEQYF
TRBV19	TRBJ2-4	CASSTLRGNIQYF
TRBV29-1	TRBJ1-1	CSADGTGGSINTEAFF
TRBV27	TRBJ1-3	CASSLRGTGNTIYF
TRBV13	TRBJ2-2	CASSSVTAGVPNTGELFF
TRBV5-1	TRBJ1-1	CASSGGQGATEAFF
TRBV4-3	TRBJ2-3	CASSQERATTDTQYF
TRBV4-3	NA	CASSPGIGQDSYEQYF
TRBV10-3	TRBJ1-4	CAISGTGEANEKLFF
TRBV11-2	TRBJ2-7	CASSHSPTDSYEQYF
TRBV7-9	TRBJ2-5	CASSAPSGGAKETQYF
TRBV7-9	TRBJ2-3	CASSQSGSTDTQYF
TRBV29-1	TRBJ2-1	CSVETEGGDEQFF
TRBV2	TRBJ2-3	CASSRRVPRGQGDTQYF
TRBV5-8	TRBJ1-3	CASSLGQPGNTIYF
TRBV29-1	TRBJ2-7	CSAKAHSGRGSYEQYF
TRBV6-5	TRBJ1-2	CASSYADAGGVYGYTF
TRBV4-1	TRBJ2-1	CASRIEPGQGRQDEQFF
TRBV13	TRBJ2-4	CASSSSLTVILAKNIQYF
TRBV4-1	TRBJ2-7	CASSPTIVRGPHEQYF
TRBV27	TRBJ1-1	CASSFGRGQGAGRTEAFF
TRBV10-3	TRBJ2-2	CAISEIRVRDTGELFF
TRBV7-9	TRBJ2-5	CASSTGGLAARSGETQYF
TRBV5-1	NA	CASSLVGTPPGNEQYF
TRBV18	TRBJ1-1	CASSQGGTNTEAFF
TRBV14	TRBJ1-4	CASSQDWGGLKEKLFF
TRBV19	TRBJ2-6	CASSIPGVGSGANVLTF
TRBV5-1	TRBJ1-1	CASSALGVSETFF
TRBV28	TRBJ1-2	CASSSPGQFYGYTF
TRBV6-5	TRBJ2-7	CASSYSKSGYEQYF
TRBV30	TRBJ2-3	CAWDGTGVWGSQYF
TRBV2	TRBJ1-5	CATKGGGGNQPQHF
TRBV5-1	TRBJ2-7	CASSLVDARREQYF
TRBV2	TRBJ1-1	CASSLGQENTEAFF
TRBV4-3	TRBJ1-4	CASSQEIQRQGYEKLFF
TRBV5-4	TRBJ2-7	CASSSPGTGHDEQYF
TRBV18	TRBJ2-3	CASSPIQGGSTDTQYF
TRBV5-8	TRBJ1-1	CASSLSDRAREAFF
TRBV30	TRBJ1-3	CAWSPPGVISGNTIYF
TRBV2	TRBJ2-3	CASSPIGGEADTQYF
TRBV5-1	TRBJ1-2	CASSAGDSTNYGYTF
TRBV18	TRBJ2-7	CASSPPAGTYEQYF
TRBV19	TRBJ2-3	CASSIGSGTGDTQYF
TRBV4-3	TRBJ2-1	CASSQDDSGGGNEQFF
TRBV19	TRBJ1-4	CASMVGGPGEKLVF
TRBV28	TRBJ2-3	CASSLIRTASTDTQYF
TRBV9	TRBJ1-4	CASSVGQGHEKLFF
TRBV11-2	TRBJ2-2	CASSLRLDPGELFF
TRBV13	TRBJ1-2	CASSPRDRDNYGYTF
TRBV6-1	TRBJ1-2	CASSETISRGFGYTF
TRBV18	TRBJ2-2	CASSPPSLGSVGELFF
TRBV5-1	TRBJ2-7	CASRQPGQGHEQYF
TRBV4-1	TRBJ1-4	CASSQEGGATNEKLFF
TRBV6-6	TRBJ2-7	CATKGSGPTYEQYF
TRBV6-4	TRBJ2-1	CASSDSTRDEQFF
TRBV13	TRBJ2-7	CASSGGQGRYEQYF
TRBV27	TRBJ2-2	CASRAGTANTGELFF